Included here is one TCR beta chain sequence, with context. This clonotype was detected ten times or more. Which antigen it targets is not known. No much larger clone exists at a distance of one base, and base qualities are not known. Interpreted using the paper, the time point label stands for: sample taken at primary tumor resection. Donors were around 71 patients with early-stage, untreated non-small cell lung cancer from the lung TRACERx cohort. TCR sequencing used whole RNA extracted from tumor and nontumor lung tissue, or from cryopreserved PBMC samples, without cell sorting. A patient was chosen for TCR sequencing only when enough RNA was available from at least two tumor regions. Libraries were constructed by 5' RACE. The sequencer was a NextSeq 500. To allow correction of PCR and sequencing errors, the TCR library protocol tagged every TCR cDNA molecule with a unique molecular identifier. On the study's bioinformatics: Decombinator tools were used for TCR identification, UMI-based error correction and CDR3 extraction. Expanded TCRs were defined as those above a frequency of 2 per 1,000, corresponding to the top 1% of the tumor frequency distribution. Rényi diversity was computed with the R vegan package after subsampling each repertoire 100 times to 5,000 TCRs. CDR3 similarity networks were built from amino acid triplet string-kernel similarity, connecting CDR3s with pairwise similarity above 0.82. In TCRdb, the public reads were trimmed at Q25 with fastp and aligned with MiXCR, with productive beta chains retained. Merged by CDR3 protein, the rows form single entries marked with the most common genes and DNA. For this entry, the V and J calls and clone size follow TCRdb and not the study's own pipeline. This sample gives around 11,000 distinct CDR3 sequences in total; around 6% of them show up just once. Jointly, the top ten make up under 30% of the sample.

This sample was included in a study of spatial heterogeneity in lung cancer (dated by TCRdb to between 2018 and 2021). Looking at the study overall: Beta-chain transcripts were consistently detected in greater numbers than alpha-chain transcripts, which likely reflects a higher abundance of beta-chain transcripts. At surgery, 220 tumor regions, almost 65 matched nontumor lung samples and about 56 PBMC samples were TCR-sequenced for both alpha and beta chains. In the raw uncorrected reads, each unique combination of TCR and UMI appeared more than ten times on average. TCR repertoire features were related to nonsynonymous mutation counts determined by whole-exome sequencing of tumor tissue. In non-small cell lung cancer, the study made a quantitative comparison of TCR alpha and beta repertoires among multiple tumor regions, matched nontumor lung and blood. General study outcomes and caveats: Additional single-cell paired TCR alpha and beta sequencing was considered necessary to confirm, at a functional level, the hypothesis that regional TCRs recognize regional mutations. Ubiquitous expanded tumor TCRs showed up in blood more often at tumor resection than at routine follow-up.

Clipping removes 6 bases from V and 5 bases from J, with 7 as the unmatched junction base count. Per the germline V gene, SGDLS is the CDR1 and YYNGEE is the CDR2. The CDR3 runs 14 amino acids, cysteine and phenylalanine included. The entry retains the CDR3 DNA only, 42 bases that are in frame from base 1. The sequence came from a male donor with early-stage non-small cell lung cancer. The chain is encoded by TRBV9 joined to TRBJ2-3; 9 junctional bases match TRBD2. The sample here was PBMCs, taken at surgery. CDR3 protein: CASTSGRPQDTQYF. At the DNA level, the sequence is TGTGCCAGCACAAGCGGGAGGCCGCAAGATACGCAGTATTTT.